The 23 T cell receptor beta chains presented below share a single source sample, sequenced in a study of blood T cell repertoires in COVID-19. TCRdb keeps only in-frame clones here, not all; method: immunoSEQ multiplex PCR. Of approximately 90,000 clones detected, 89% appear once; the ten largest clones hold 7.5% to 9.5%. Sequencing was carried out using peripheral blood. These receptors originate from a middle-aged man with acute or convalescent COVID-19.

This clone was counted a single time. The genes are TRBV19 and TRBJ1-2, with a weak D call TRBD1 (6 bases). This CDR3 spans 15 amino acids. The ends were cut back, 4 bases at V and 4 bases at J, with 16 bases in the middle. Germline V CDR1 and CDR2: LNHDA, SQIVND (reference sequence). The CDR3 coding sequence is TGTGCCAGTAGTACGGGGGGCCCTCCTCTCTATGGCTACACCTTC. It codes for CASSTGGPPLYGYTF.

This clone was observed once. V gene TRBV7-2 combines with J gene TRBJ2-1; a weak D match, TRBD2 (5 bases). Trimming cost V 5 bases and J 5 bases, with 13 bases left between them. The CDR3 sequence is 14 residues long. CDR1 and CDR2 from the germline V gene are SGHTA and FQGNSA. Here the CDR3 DNA reads TGTGCCAGCAGCCCCGGGCGGGCTAACAATGAGCAGTTCTTC. This codes for CASSPGRANNEQFF.

This rearrangement joins TRBV12-3 or TRBV12-4 to TRBJ1-3; D remains unclear. The CDR3 is made up of 13 amino acids. V was shortened by 3 bases and J by 7 bases, with 10 bases between the two germline ends. For the CDR3, the DNA is TGTGCCAGCAGTTTTAAGGGAGGGAACACCATATATTTT. The encoded protein is CASSFKGGNTIYF.

This chain links TRBV5-4 with TRBJ1-5, with D possibly being TRBD1 (5 bases). Germline CDR1 is SGHNT and CDR2 is YYREEE (reference sequence). This CDR3 has 15 residues. V gave up 0 bases and J gave up 5 bases, with 12 bases separating them. The CDR3 is CASSLGGSRDQPQHF. DNA of the CDR3: TGTGCCAGCAGCTTGGGCGGATCCAGGGATCAGCCCCAGCATTTT.

Details on this clone: Germline and junction disagree at one end, which may indicate a read error. The J gene is TRBJ2-3, the V gene TRBV10-3, with D tentatively TRBD1 (6 bases). The CDR3 totals 12 residues. Germline V gene lookup returns CDR1 ENHRY and CDR2 SYGVKD. The CDR3 nucleotides read TGTGCCATCAGATCGACGACAGGTACGCAGTATTTT. Its protein product is CAIRSTTGTQYF.

The chain links TRBV2 to TRBJ2-2; TRBD1 is a possible D gene (6 bases). V dropped 6 bases and J dropped 4 bases, with 15 bases sitting between them. The CDR3 has 15 amino acids. Germline assignment: CDR1 SNHLY and CDR2 FYNNEI. The CDR3 protein is CASRMGALGTGELFF. DNA of the CDR3: TGTGCCAGCAGAATGGGGGCTTTGGGCACCGGGGAGCTGTTTTTT.

The chain recombines TRBV7-8 with TRBJ1-1, with a weak D call TRBD1 (6 bases). CDR3 length equals 15 residues. Germline lookup yields CDR1 SGHVS and CDR2 FQNEAQ. Trimming took off 1 base at V and 1 base at J, with 10 bases between the two ends. The CDR3 coding sequence is TGTGCCAGCAGCTTAGTACAGGGTAGGAACACTGAAGCTTTCTTT. The encoded protein is CASSLVQGRNTEAFF.

The genes are TRBV9 and TRBJ2-5; maybe TRBD2 (7 bases). CDR1 and CDR2 from the germline V gene are SGDLS and YYNGEE. The CDR3 contains 16 residues. The germline V and J ends were trimmed by 2 bases and 1 base, with 15 bases remaining between them. Here the CDR3 DNA reads TGTGCCAGCAGCGTCGGTGGGGGCGGGGGCCAAGAGACCCAGTACTTC. Encoded protein: CASSVGGGGGQETQYF.

This clone was recorded once. V and J are TRBV29-1 and TRBJ1-3; D uncertain. Germline CDR1 reads SQVTM; CDR2 reads ANQGSEA. The V end was cut by 6 bases, the J end by 2 bases, with 8 bases between. The CDR3 sequence is 12 residues long. The CDR3: CSVGEAGNTIYF. The CDR3 nucleotides are TGCAGCGTGGGAGAAGCTGGAAACACCATATATTTT.

The rearrangement links TRBV30 to TRBJ1-3; weak D call: TRBD1 (6 bases). The CDR3 runs to 14 residues. Trimming shortened V by 3 bases and J by 4 bases, and 13 bases separated the two germline ends. The germline CDR1 and CDR2 sequences are GTSNPN and SVGIG (reference sequence). The CDR3 sequence: CAWSLDSFGNTIYF. The DNA of the CDR3 is TGTGCCTGGAGCTTGGACAGTTTCGGAAACACCATATATTTT.

In this sample, this clone turned up once. The chain combines TRBV4-1 with TRBJ1-1; possibly TRBD1 for D (6 bases). Germline V lookup: CDR1 MGHRA, CDR2 YSYEKL. The CDR3 length is 15 residues. Trimming shortened V by 1 base and J by 1 base, and 10 bases separated the two germline ends. CDR3 region: CASSQGWTANTEAFF. The CDR3 DNA reads as TGCGCCAGCAGCCAAGGGTGGACAGCGAACACTGAAGCTTTCTTT.

This clone was picked up a small number of times. V and J are TRBV15 and TRBJ2-7; D possibly corresponds to TRBD1 (5 bases). CDR1 is LNHNV and CDR2 is YYDKDF in the germline V gene (reference sequence). Trimming removed 3 bases from V and 6 bases from J, with 9 bases in between. The CDR3 covers 12 residues. The CDR3 DNA reads as TGTGCCACCAGCAGCGCAGGGTTCGAGCAGTACTTC. The encoded protein is CATSSAGFEQYF.

This chain uses TRBV19 with TRBJ2-5; 7 nucleotides agree with TRBD2. This CDR3 has 17 residues. In germline, CDR1 is LNHDA, CDR2 SQIVND (reference sequence). V was pared by 2 bases and J by 2 bases, with 11 bases of the junction left unmatched. The CDR3 spells CASSILTASGTQETQYF. The CDR3 DNA reads TGTGCCAGTAGTATACTTACGGCTAGCGGAACACAAGAGACCCAGTACTTC.

CDR3: CASSGGDNYGYTF. As DNA, the CDR3 is TGTGCCAGCAGTGGGGGGGATAACTATGGCTACACCTTC. The chain combines TRBV5-5 with TRBJ1-2; the D gene is possibly TRBD1 (5 bases). This CDR3 has 13 amino acids. V gave up 5 bases and J gave up 1 base, with 9 bases separating them. The germline V gene encodes CDR1 SGHKS and CDR2 YYEKEE (reference sequence).

The rearrangement links TRBV18 to TRBJ2-3, with no clear D. Trimming left V 0 bases short and J 2 bases short, with 6 bases between. Germline CDR1 and CDR2: KGHSH and LQKENI. This CDR3 region has 14 residues. CDR3 region: CASSPPTITDTQYF. The CDR3 nucleotides read TGTGCCAGCTCACCACCCACTATCACAGATACGCAGTATTTT.

The V gene is TRBV19, the J gene TRBJ1-2; 7 nucleotides agree with TRBD1. The CDR3 extends over 15 amino acids. Trimming cost V 6 bases and J 5 bases; bases outside gene matches: 12. CDR1 and CDR2 from the germline V gene are LNHDA and SQIVND (reference sequence). Written as DNA, the CDR3 is TGTGCCAGTAGAACTACAGGGGCCGGAACATATGGCTACACCTTC. It codes for CASRTTGAGTYGYTF.

This chain links TRBV5-1 with TRBJ2-1; 12 nucleotides match TRBD2. J was trimmed by 3 bases and V by 3 bases; bases with no gene match: 7. The germline V gene has CDR1 SGHRS and CDR2 YFSETQ. The CDR3 totals 17 residues. The CDR3 here is CASSSTILAGGYNEQFF. As DNA, the CDR3 is TGCGCCAGCAGCTCGACGATACTAGCGGGGGGCTACAATGAGCAGTTCTTC. Full variable domain (outside the CDR3, taken from reference TRBV5-1 and TRBJ2-1): KAGVTQTPRYLIKTRGQQVTLSCSPISGHRSVSWYQQTPGQGLQFLFEYFSETQRNKGNFPGRFSGRQFSNSRSEMNVSTLELGDSALYLCASSSTILAGGYNEQFFGPGTRLTVL.

The chain employs TRBV29-1 and TRBJ2-1; TRBD2 might be the D (6 bases). CDR1 is SQVTM, CDR2 ANQGSEA, per germline. Trimming cost V 6 bases and J 6 bases, with 15 bases left between them. This CDR3 spans 13 amino acids. The CDR3 DNA reads TGCAGCGTGGGTACGACTAGAGGCAATGAGCAGTTCTTC. This translates into CSVGTTRGNEQFF.

The chain combines TRBV30 with TRBJ2-2, with 7 bases aligning to TRBD2. Trimming removed 5 bases from V and 3 bases from J; junction bases left unmatched: 9. CDR1 and CDR2 from the germline V gene are GTSNPN and SVGIG (reference sequence). The CDR3 is 15 residues long. The DNA for the CDR3 is TGTGCCTGGCTCCCGCGGGGGTTGTACACCGGGGAGCTGTTTTTT. Encoded protein: CAWLPRGLYTGELFF.

The CDR3 region is CSVKRQGGRGVTEAFF. In DNA, the CDR3 is TGCAGCGTCAAACGACAGGGGGGAAGGGGTGTAACTGAAGCTTTCTTT. The V call is TRBV29-1, the J call TRBJ1-1, with TRBD1 matching 9 bases. This CDR3 is built from 16 residues. J lost 5 bases, V lost 6 bases, and 16 bases had no gene match. Germline V gene lookup returns CDR1 SQVTM and CDR2 ANQGSEA.

The V and J genes are TRBV12-5 and TRBJ2-5; TRBD2 might be the D (6 bases). V was clipped by 6 bases and J by 2 bases, with 16 bases between them. The CDR3 has 15 amino acids. Germline CDR1 is LGHNT and CDR2 is FRNRAP. CDR3 sequence: CASGYRTTEQETQYF. DNA of the CDR3: TGTGCTAGTGGATATAGGACTACAGAGCAAGAGACCCAGTACTTC.

In this sample, this clone turned up a few times. V gene TRBV5-1 combines with J gene TRBJ1-1; TRBD1 might be the D (5 bases). Trimming removed 6 bases at V and 1 base at J, with 13 bases between. Per germline, CDR1 SGHRS and CDR2 YFSETQ. The CDR3 has 14 amino acids. As DNA, the CDR3 is TGCGCCAGCATGTTGGGGCCCACGAACACTGAAGCTTTCTTT. It translates to CASMLGPTNTEAFF.

The rearrangement uses TRBV5-8 and TRBJ2-1; TRBD2 matches 10 bases. This CDR3 contains 14 residues. Germline CDR1 is SGHTS and CDR2 is YDEGEE. V shed 5 bases, J shed 2 bases, and the junction held 1 base outside the gene matches. CDR3 DNA sequence: TGTGCCAGCAGTAGCGGGGGGACCTACAATGAGCAGTTCTTC. Translating gives CASSSGGTYNEQFF.